One and the same sample provided the 22 T cell receptor beta chains below, sequenced in a study of CD8 T cells in Susac syndrome. Random hexamers primed reverse transcription of roughly 0.45 to 1 ug RNA. TCRdb called the immunoSEQ multiplex PCR reads again in MiXCR, with one record for every CDR3 protein. The repertoire has 120,000 or so distinct CDR3 sequences, 85% to 95% of them found once; the top ten carry roughly 0.094%. The sequenced sample consisted of CD4+ T cells from PBMCs. The receptors come from a human donor with multiple sclerosis.

This clonotype was seen a single time. V usage is TRBV2 and J usage is TRBJ1-6; 8 bases align to TRBD1. Unmatched junction bases numbered 4, after V lost 5 bases and J lost 7 bases. This CDR3 has 14 amino acids. Germline CDR1 is SNHLY and CDR2 is FYNNEI. The CDR3 bases are TGTGCCAGCAGTTGGGACAGGATGAATTCACCCCTCCACTTT. Translation gives CASSWDRMNSPLHF.

The chain joins TRBV5-1 to TRBJ1-1; D call uncertain. Trimming pared 4 bases from V and 0 bases from J, leaving 7 bases between. The CDR3 length is 13 residues. Looked up from germline, CDR1 is SGHRS and CDR2 is YFSETQ. The CDR3 region is CASSQLMNTEAFF. The CDR3 region has the DNA TGCGCCAGCAGCCAACTAATGAACACTGAAGCTTTCTTT.

The chain is built from TRBV29-1 and TRBJ2-5; 11 positions agree with TRBD2. Germline V gene sequence: CDR1 SQVTM, CDR2 ANQGSEA. The junction had 7 bases not matched to a gene; V was cut back by 7 bases and J by 6 bases. This CDR3 is 13 amino acids long. The CDR3 sequence: CSGDSGGAKTQYF. For the CDR3, the DNA is TGCAGCGGGGATAGCGGGGGGGCGAAGACCCAGTACTTC.

CDR3 amino acids: CASSLTGGREQPQHF. The CDR3 DNA reads TGTGCCAGCAGCTTGACAGGGGGCCGGGAGCAGCCCCAGCATTTT. J is TRBJ1-5 and V is TRBV11-1, with 10 bases that match TRBD1. This CDR3 region has 15 residues. After removal of 3 bases from V and 7 bases from J, the junction contained 6 bases not matched to a gene. CDR1 is SGHAT, CDR2 FQDESV, per germline (reference sequence).

V and J are TRBV20-1 and TRBJ1-6; 9 bases align to TRBD1. Trimming cost V 0 bases and J 1 base; bases outside gene matches: 4. The CDR3 consists of 17 residues. CDR1 is DFQATT and CDR2 is SNEGSKA in the germline V gene (reference sequence). The CDR3, as DNA: TGCAGTGCTAGAGATGGGGGGACAGGGTCCTATAATTCACCCCTCCACTTT. Its translation is CSARDGGTGSYNSPLHF.

V is TRBV5-4 and J is TRBJ1-4; D uncertain. Germline V gives CDR1 SGHNT, CDR2 YYREEE (reference sequence). The CDR3 spans 14 residues. V was pared by 0 bases and J by 15 bases, with 18 bases between. This CDR3 reads CASSLDGVEKLVFF. DNA of the CDR3: TGTGCCAGCAGCTTGGATGGGGTGGAAAAATTGGTGTTTTTT.

The chain employs TRBV12-3 or TRBV12-4 and TRBJ2-6; D is unresolved. The CDR3 sequence is 13 residues long. The germline V and J ends were trimmed by 5 bases and 4 bases, with 6 bases remaining between them. The CDR3 protein is CASSHTGANVLTF. The CDR3 DNA reads as TGTGCCAGCAGTCACACCGGGGCCAACGTCCTGACTTTC.

The chain employs TRBV12-3 or TRBV12-4 and TRBJ1-2; the D gene is possibly TRBD1 (6 bases). V lost 0 bases, J lost 5 bases, and 16 bases lay in between. The CDR3 is 16 residues long. The CDR3 DNA follows: TGTGCCAGCAGTTTAGCTAGGACAGCAAGACATTATGGCTACACCTTC. Protein: CASSLARTARHYGYTF.

V and J are TRBV20-1 and TRBJ2-3; a weak D match, TRBD2 (5 bases). This CDR3 is built from 12 residues. Germline V CDR1 and CDR2: DFQATT, SNEGSKA (reference sequence). CDR3 loop: CSERRVTDTQYF. CDR3 coding DNA: TGCAGCGAGCGGCGGGTCACAGATACGCAGTATTTT.

The CDR3 reads CASPPTPGQGRDEQYF. CDR3 in DNA: TGTGCCAGCCCTCCTACACCGGGACAGGGAAGGGACGAGCAGTACTTC. This chain links TRBV28 with TRBJ2-7; 9 bases are shared with TRBD1. The CDR3 runs to 16 residues. Per the germline V gene, CDR1 is MDHEN and CDR2 is SYDVKM. V was clipped by 8 bases and J by 5 bases; unmatched bases: 16.

This clonotype showed up just a few times. The chain couples TRBV29-1 to TRBJ2-7; a weak D match, TRBD1 (6 bases). Trimming shortened V by 6 bases and J by 3 bases, and 24 bases separated the two germline ends. This CDR3 region has 16 residues. CDR1 and CDR2 (germline): SQVTM, ANQGSEA. The CDR3 nucleotides read TGCAGCGTAATCGGGCAGGGGTCGACAACCAACTACGAGCAGTACTTC. Its translation: CSVIGQGSTTNYEQYF.

The J gene is TRBJ2-7, the V gene TRBV29-1; 8 positions agree with TRBD2. Trimming took 6 bases from V and 0 from J; bases not matched to a gene: 7. The CDR3 is 14 residues long. CDR1 and CDR2 (germline): SQVTM, ANQGSEA. CDR3 residues: CSVAGGQSSYEQYF. The CDR3 region has the DNA TGCAGCGTGGCGGGGGGCCAGTCCTCCTACGAGCAGTACTTC.

The rearrangement uses TRBV29-1 and TRBJ2-7, with 9 bases aligning to TRBD1. This CDR3 contains 14 residues. V lost 5 bases, J lost 1 base, and 6 bases stayed unmatched. Germline CDR1 and CDR2: SQVTM and ANQGSEA. The CDR3 DNA sequence: TGCAGCGTTTGGGGGGACAGGGATTCCTACGAGCAGTACTTC. This translates into CSVWGDRDSYEQYF.

Only one count was recorded for this clonotype. CDR3 coding DNA: TGCAGCGGAGCTGGAGGCAACTATGGCTACACCTTC. It encodes CSGAGGNYGYTF. The chain recombines TRBV29-1 with TRBJ1-2, with no clear D. Trimming removed 7 bases at V and 2 bases at J, with 11 bases between. Germline CDR1 and CDR2: SQVTM and ANQGSEA. The CDR3 has 12 amino acids.

The rearrangement joins TRBV10-3 to TRBJ2-7; 9 bases agree with TRBD1. CDR1 ENHRY and CDR2 SYGVKD come from the germline V gene. This CDR3 has 12 residues. V dropped 9 bases and J dropped 6; count of bases not matched to a gene: 6. CDR3 in DNA: TGTGCCATGGGACAGGGACGAGGCGAGCAGTACTTC. Translating gives CAMGQGRGEQYF.

Written as DNA, the CDR3 is TGTGCCAGCAGGGGTGGACAGTTGAATGAAAAACTGTTTTTT. Its protein product is CASRGGQLNEKLFF. The rearrangement uses TRBV6-6 and TRBJ1-4; tentatively, D is TRBD1 (6 bases). CDR1 and CDR2 (germline): MNHNY, SVGAGI (reference sequence). The CDR3 runs 14 residues. V was cut by 6 bases and J by 5 bases, with 13 bases left in between.

J is TRBJ1-2 and V is TRBV4-1, with D possibly matching TRBD1 (6 bases). V dropped 4 bases and J dropped 8 bases, with 20 bases sitting between them. The CDR3 contains 15 residues. Germline V gene sequence: CDR1 MGHRA, CDR2 YSYEKL. The CDR3 sequence is CASSPSPNRDRGYTF. The DNA for the CDR3 is TGCGCCAGCAGCCCATCCCCCAACAGGGACCGCGGCTACACCTTC.

This sequence joins TRBV6-2 or TRBV6-3 and TRBJ1-2; D gene uncertain. This CDR3 has 12 residues. Between the trimmed V and J ends, which lost 4 bases and 8 bases, there was a span of 11 bases. Germline V lookup: CDR1 MNHEY, CDR2 SVGEGT. The chain's CDR3 is CASSSSVRGYTF. As DNA, the CDR3 is TGTGCCAGCAGTTCCTCCGTGCGGGGCTACACCTTC.

The chain employs TRBV12-3 or TRBV12-4 and TRBJ2-3; D is ambiguous. Trimming took off 1 base at V and 2 bases at J, with 10 bases between the two ends. The CDR3 loop spans 15 amino acids. The DNA of the CDR3 is TGTGCCAGCAGTTTAGACCTCCCGTCCACAGATACGCAGTATTTT. Translating gives CASSLDLPSTDTQYF.

V gene TRBV10-3 combines with J gene TRBJ1-1, with D uncertain. Germline assignment: CDR1 ENHRY and CDR2 SYGVKD. This CDR3 comprises 15 residues. V was clipped by 0 bases and J by 4 bases, with 12 bases between them. This CDR3 is CAISESGGFGTEAFF. As DNA, the CDR3 is TGTGCCATCAGTGAGTCGGGAGGGTTCGGCACTGAAGCTTTCTTT.

V usage is TRBV12-3 or TRBV12-4 and J usage is TRBJ2-7; D gene ambiguous. The CDR3 loop spans 11 amino acids. The V end lost 4 bases, the J end lost 3 bases, and 4 bases lay between the germline ends. CDR3 loop: CASSSSYEQYF. The DNA for the CDR3 is TGTGCCAGCAGTTCCAGCTACGAGCAGTACTTC.

This chain connects TRBV29-1 to TRBJ1-5, with TRBD1 matching over 8 bases. From germline, CDR1 is SQVTM and CDR2 ANQGSEA. The CDR3 has 13 amino acids. The trim removed 5 bases at V and 6 bases at J, leaving 6 bases unmatched. CDR3 sequence (DNA): TGCAGCGTTACAGGGGGAAGAGGTCAGCCCCAGCATTTT. Protein product: CSVTGGRGQPQHF.